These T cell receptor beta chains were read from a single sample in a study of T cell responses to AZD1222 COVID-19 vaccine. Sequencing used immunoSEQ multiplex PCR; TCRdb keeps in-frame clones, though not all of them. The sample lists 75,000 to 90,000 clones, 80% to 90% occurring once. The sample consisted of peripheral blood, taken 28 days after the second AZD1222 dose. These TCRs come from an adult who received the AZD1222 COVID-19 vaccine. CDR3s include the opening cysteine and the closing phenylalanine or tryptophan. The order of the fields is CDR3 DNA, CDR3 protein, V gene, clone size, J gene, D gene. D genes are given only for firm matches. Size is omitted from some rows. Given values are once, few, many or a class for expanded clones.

TGTGCCATCAGTTTCGGCGGAAATCAGCCCCAGCATTTT CAISFGGNQPQHF TRBV10-3 once TRBJ1-5 -
TGTGCCAGCAGCCGCAGGGACTTGCTAGCCAAAAACATTCAGTACTTC CASSRRDLLAKNIQYF TRBV7-8 once TRBJ2-4 -
TGTGCCAGCACGGGACAGTTTAATTCACCCCTCCACTTT CASTGQFNSPLHF TRBV18 - TRBJ1-6 TRBD1
TGTGCCAGCAGTTTAAGGGGGATTCGTTCACCCCTCCACTTT CASSLRGIRSPLHF TRBV27 - TRBJ1-6 -
TGTGCCAGTAGCCGGACCGCCTACAATGAGCAGTTCTTC CASSRTAYNEQFF TRBV19 once TRBJ2-1 -
TGTGCCAGCAGTTACTTAAATTCACCCCTCCACTTT CASSYLNSPLHF TRBV6-5 - TRBJ1-6 -
TGTGCCAGCAGTTTAGGACTCTCGAACACTGAAGCTTTCTTT CASSLGLSNTEAFF TRBV6-2/TRBV6-3 - TRBJ1-1 -
TGTGCCAGCAGCTACGGGACACCCTCCTACAATGAGCAGTTCTTC CASSYGTPSYNEQFF TRBV5-4 - TRBJ2-1 -
TGCAGCGTTGAAGCGCAGGGCTCTGGGGCCAACGTCCTGACTTTC CSVEAQGSGANVLTF TRBV29-1 - TRBJ2-6 -
TGTGCCAGCAACTGGGGGGGCTTCTCGGATGTTGATACGCAGTATTTT CASNWGGFSDVDTQYF TRBV27 few TRBJ2-3 -
TGTGCCAGCAGCTTGGATACAGGGAACTATGGCTACACCTTC CASSLDTGNYGYTF TRBV5-6 - TRBJ1-2 -
TGTGCCAGCAGCGCCGGGTCTTTAAAGAATACGCAGTATTTT CASSAGSLKNTQYF TRBV7-2 - TRBJ2-3 -
TGTGCCAGCAGCCCCCCTAAGGCGTCCACTGAAGCTTTCTTT CASSPPKASTEAFF TRBV7-9 - TRBJ1-1 -
TGTGCCAGCAGCCACCGGGCCACGGCGGAAAAACTGTTTTTT CASSHRATAEKLFF TRBV7-8 few TRBJ1-4 -
TGTGCCATCCACACCAGAGACTCCTACGAGCAGTACTTC CAIHTRDSYEQYF TRBV28 - TRBJ2-7 -
TGTGCCACCAGCAGAGTGGGACAGGGGAACACCGGGGAGCTGTTTTTT CATSRVGQGNTGELFF TRBV15 - TRBJ2-2 TRBD1
TGTGCCAGCAGCCCTTCCCGGGACACAAGGTATTTT CASSPSRDTRYF TRBV7-2 - TRBJ2-3 -
TGTGCCAGCAGCCCTCGGGCCCCTCTAAGAAGGTTGAACACTGAAGCTTTCTTT CASSPRAPLRRLNTEAFF TRBV5-6 - TRBJ1-1 -
TGTGCCAGCAGCTTGGGACTCCAGGGGGAAAAACTGTTTTTT CASSLGLQGEKLFF TRBV7-2 - TRBJ1-4 -
TGCAGCGCCACGGGACTAGCGGGGCGAGAGACCCAGTACTTC CSATGLAGRETQYF TRBV29-1 - TRBJ2-5 TRBD2
TGTGCCAGCAGTTCCCATCGCGAGAGCTCCTACGAGCAGTACTTC CASSSHRESSYEQYF TRBV2 - TRBJ2-7 -
TGTGCCAGCAGCCAAGGGACATCGGGGAATTATGAAAAACTGTTTTTT CASSQGTSGNYEKLFF TRBV14 once TRBJ1-4 -
TGTGCCATCAGTGAGGGGTCAGGGAATCAGCCCCAGCATTTT CAISEGSGNQPQHF TRBV10-3 once TRBJ1-5 -
TGTGCCAGCAGCGCCCAACTAGCGGGAGGGGGGACCGGGGAGCTGTTTTTT CASSAQLAGGGTGELFF TRBV7-2 few TRBJ2-2 TRBD2
TGTGCCAGCAGTTACGGGTGGGACAGGGGTAATCTGCACAATGAGCAGTTCTTC CASSYGWDRGNLHNEQFF TRBV6-2/TRBV6-3 - TRBJ2-1 TRBD1
TGCGCCAGCAGCATCGGACAGGGACAACTTGAGACCCAGTACTTC CASSIGQGQLETQYF TRBV5-1 - TRBJ2-5 TRBD1
TGTGCCAGCTCGTTTTCACAGGGAAGTCACACTGAAGCTTTCTTT CASSFSQGSHTEAFF TRBV18 - TRBJ1-1 -
TGTGCCACCCGACCGGGACCGGACACTGAAGCTTTCTTT CATRPGPDTEAFF TRBV10-3 - TRBJ1-1 -
TGTGCCACCAGCAGAGATGGGTGGACAGGGAACACTGAAGCTTTCTTT CATSRDGWTGNTEAFF TRBV15 - TRBJ1-1 TRBD1
TGTGCCAGCAGCCCACGGGTCAGCCTTGAAGCTTTCTTT CASSPRVSLEAFF TRBV7-9 medium-sized TRBJ1-1 -
TGTGCCAGCAGGGGGCAGGGTATCACTGAAGCTTTCTTT CASRGQGITEAFF TRBV28 - TRBJ1-1 -
TGTGCCAGCAGCCAAGGCTATGGCTACACCTTC CASSQGYGYTF TRBV3-1/TRBV3-2 - TRBJ1-2 -
TGTGCCACCCAAGACGGGAGCTCCTACAATGAGCAGTTCTTC CATQDGSSYNEQFF TRBV24-1 - TRBJ2-1 -
TGTGCCAGCAGCTTACCGGGGATTTACCCCCAGCATTTT CASSLPGIYPQHF TRBV7-2 - TRBJ1-5 -
TGTGCCAGTAGTACCCCCGGTCCCGGGGGGAACACCGGGGAGCTGTTTTTT CASSTPGPGGNTGELFF TRBV19 - TRBJ2-2 -
TGTGCCAGCAGCGGGGGTGATAGGACCAATCAGCCCCAGCATTTT CASSGGDRTNQPQHF TRBV28 - TRBJ1-5 -
TGTGCCAGTAGCTCTGACAGGGGGCGGGAAAAACTGTTTTTT CASSSDRGREKLFF TRBV19 - TRBJ1-4 TRBD1
TGTGCCAGCAGTTACTCGGACAGGGGTGGCGAAAAACTGTTTTTT CASSYSDRGGEKLFF TRBV6-5 few TRBJ1-4 TRBD1
TGCAGCGTTGGTAAACCGGCGGGAGGGAGGACAGATACGCAGTATTTT CSVGKPAGGRTDTQYF TRBV29-1 - TRBJ2-3 TRBD2
TGTGCCAGCAGCCAAGCGGGGGGTACAGGGTCCTACAATGAGCAGTTCTTC CASSQAGGTGSYNEQFF TRBV3-1/TRBV3-2 - TRBJ2-1 -
TGTGCCAGCAGTTACTCCGACAGGGGGAGGGAAAAACTGTTTTTT CASSYSDRGREKLFF TRBV6-5 - TRBJ1-4 TRBD1
TGTGCCAGCAGCAGGGGGGTTGGGCAGTACTTC CASSRGVGQYF TRBV3-1/TRBV3-2 - TRBJ2-7 -
TGCGCCAGCAGCCAAGCTCGGCAGACTCCCAATGGCTACACCTTC CASSQARQTPNGYTF TRBV4-3 - TRBJ1-2 -
TGCGCCAGCAGCCAAGATTCGGGTGCCTCCATGGGTACGCAGTATTTT CASSQDSGASMGTQYF TRBV4-1 - TRBJ2-3 -
TGTGCCAGCAGTGAAATTGGCTACACCTTC CASSEIGYTF TRBV28 - TRBJ1-2 -
TGTGCCAGCAGCCAAGGACAGGAAGCTAACTATGGCTACACCTTC CASSQGQEANYGYTF TRBV3-1/TRBV3-2 - TRBJ1-2 -
TGTGCCAGCAGCTTCGGACAGGAAGTTGAAAAACTGTTTTTT CASSFGQEVEKLFF TRBV5-4 - TRBJ1-4 TRBD1
TGTGCCAGCAGCTTCGACAGGGGACGGACCGGGGAGCTGTTTTTT CASSFDRGRTGELFF TRBV5-8 - TRBJ2-2 TRBD1
TGCGCCAGCAGCCAAGCGGTGGATCCCCTCCACTTT CASSQAVDPLHF TRBV4-1 - TRBJ1-6 -
TGTGCCAGCAGCTTCCCGGGGGGGGAGACCCAGTACTTC CASSFPGGETQYF TRBV11-1 - TRBJ2-5 TRBD2
TGCGCCAGCAGCTTGGGAGGAGGGGGAGACTCTCAGCCCCAGCATTTT CASSLGGGGDSQPQHF TRBV5-1 - TRBJ1-5 -
TGTGCCAGCAGAATCGGGGGGAACACCGGGGAGCTGTTTTTT CASRIGGNTGELFF TRBV6-5 - TRBJ2-2 -
TGTGCCAGCAGCTCCGGGACAGTGGGAGATCAGCCCCAGCATTTT CASSSGTVGDQPQHF TRBV7-9 - TRBJ1-5 TRBD1